Below, 5 T cell receptor beta chains from the same sample are listed, as sequenced in a study of cytomegalovirus exposure and HLA in healthy donors. Here immunoSEQ multiplex PCR was the method, and the copy in TCRdb shows in-frame clones only, minus some. The sample lists about 110,000 clones; about nine tenths were seen once. Sequenced material: PBMCs. These TCRs come from a woman in her late teens or twenties in good health and CMV-seropositive.

This chain links TRBV6-5 with TRBJ1-2; the D is unclear. Germline V gene data show CDR1 as MNHEY and CDR2 as SVGAGI. The germline V and J ends were trimmed by 3 bases and 5 bases, with 13 bases remaining between them. CDR3 length equals 14 residues. CDR3 sequence (DNA): TGTGCCAGCAGTTATCACTACACTTTTTATGGCTACACCTTC. It encodes CASSYHYTFYGYTF.

J is TRBJ2-1 and V is TRBV6-4; 7 nucleotides line up with TRBD1. V lost 2 bases and J lost 10; bases outside the gene matches: 5. Germline V gives CDR1 MRHNA, CDR2 SNTAGT. This CDR3 has 13 residues. The CDR3 reads CASSDPRTGEQFF. The CDR3, as DNA: TGTGCCAGCAGTGACCCGAGGACAGGAGAGCAGTTCTTC.

V and J are TRBV14 and TRBJ2-1; TRBD2 might be the D (6 bases). This CDR3 is 13 amino acids long. Germline V gene data show CDR1 as SGHDN and CDR2 as FVKESK. V was trimmed by 1 base and J by 9 bases, leaving 10 bases between them. The CDR3 DNA sequence: TGTGCCAGCAGCCAAGTCGGGGGTACTGAGCAGTTCTTC. Its translation is CASSQVGGTEQFF.

The chain joins TRBV5-1 to TRBJ2-3; a possible D gene is TRBD2 (5 bases). V lost 3 bases to trimming and J lost 3 bases, with 14 bases between them. Looked up from germline, CDR1 is SGHRS and CDR2 is YFSETQ. The CDR3 is made up of 15 amino acids. The CDR3 is CASSSSTSSTDTQYF. In nucleotides, the CDR3 is TGCGCCAGCAGCTCAAGCACTAGTAGTACAGATACGCAGTATTTT. The entire variable domain, with the rest obtained from reference TRBV5-1 and TRBJ2-3, is as follows: KAGVTQTPRYLIKTRGQQVTLSCSPISGHRSVSWYQQTPGQGLQFLFEYFSETQRNKGNFPGRFSGRQFSNSRSEMNVSTLELGDSALYLCASSSSTSSTDTQYFGPGTRLTVL.

The chain employs TRBV6-6 and TRBJ2-7; 7 positions match TRBD2. The CDR3 length is 16 residues. Trimming cost V 6 bases and J 0 bases; bases outside gene matches: 11. CDR1 MNHNY and CDR2 SVGAGI come from the germline V gene (reference sequence). CDR3 nucleotides: TGTGCCAGCAGCCGTCTCGGGCGGGGGAGCTCCTACGAGCAGTACGTC. It encodes CASSRLGRGSSYEQYV.